The next 2 T cell receptor beta chains were all read from a single sample in a study of response to subunit inactivated influenza vaccine. TCRdb used MiXCR to reprocess the RT-PCR reads, holding one entry per CDR3 protein. Counted here are roughly 520,000 distinct CDR3 sequences, 25% occurring once; the ten biggest clones make up under 2.5%. The sample was CD4+ T cells sorted from PBMCs, taken about 5 days after vaccination. These receptors all stem from a man aged 45-60 years who received an inactivated influenza vaccine.

This clonotype turned up a few times. This chain uses TRBV5-1 with TRBJ2-1; D might be TRBD1 or TRBD2, each matching 5 bases. Germline loops: CDR1 SGHRS, CDR2 YFSETQ. The CDR3 has 13 residues. V was pared by 6 bases and J by 10 bases, with 17 bases between. The CDR3 reads CASTSSGAGEQFF. CDR3 in DNA: TGCGCCAGCACTAGTTCCGGGGCCGGGGAGCAGTTCTTC.

This clonotype was observed a few times. V usage is TRBV12-3 or TRBV12-4 and J usage is TRBJ1-4; no definite D call. V was clipped by 5 bases and J by 8 bases, with 18 bases between them. This CDR3 contains 15 residues. This CDR3 is CASSASGSTWEKLFF. For the CDR3, the DNA is TGTGCCAGCAGTGCGTCGGGGTCCACATGGGAAAAACTGTTTTTT.